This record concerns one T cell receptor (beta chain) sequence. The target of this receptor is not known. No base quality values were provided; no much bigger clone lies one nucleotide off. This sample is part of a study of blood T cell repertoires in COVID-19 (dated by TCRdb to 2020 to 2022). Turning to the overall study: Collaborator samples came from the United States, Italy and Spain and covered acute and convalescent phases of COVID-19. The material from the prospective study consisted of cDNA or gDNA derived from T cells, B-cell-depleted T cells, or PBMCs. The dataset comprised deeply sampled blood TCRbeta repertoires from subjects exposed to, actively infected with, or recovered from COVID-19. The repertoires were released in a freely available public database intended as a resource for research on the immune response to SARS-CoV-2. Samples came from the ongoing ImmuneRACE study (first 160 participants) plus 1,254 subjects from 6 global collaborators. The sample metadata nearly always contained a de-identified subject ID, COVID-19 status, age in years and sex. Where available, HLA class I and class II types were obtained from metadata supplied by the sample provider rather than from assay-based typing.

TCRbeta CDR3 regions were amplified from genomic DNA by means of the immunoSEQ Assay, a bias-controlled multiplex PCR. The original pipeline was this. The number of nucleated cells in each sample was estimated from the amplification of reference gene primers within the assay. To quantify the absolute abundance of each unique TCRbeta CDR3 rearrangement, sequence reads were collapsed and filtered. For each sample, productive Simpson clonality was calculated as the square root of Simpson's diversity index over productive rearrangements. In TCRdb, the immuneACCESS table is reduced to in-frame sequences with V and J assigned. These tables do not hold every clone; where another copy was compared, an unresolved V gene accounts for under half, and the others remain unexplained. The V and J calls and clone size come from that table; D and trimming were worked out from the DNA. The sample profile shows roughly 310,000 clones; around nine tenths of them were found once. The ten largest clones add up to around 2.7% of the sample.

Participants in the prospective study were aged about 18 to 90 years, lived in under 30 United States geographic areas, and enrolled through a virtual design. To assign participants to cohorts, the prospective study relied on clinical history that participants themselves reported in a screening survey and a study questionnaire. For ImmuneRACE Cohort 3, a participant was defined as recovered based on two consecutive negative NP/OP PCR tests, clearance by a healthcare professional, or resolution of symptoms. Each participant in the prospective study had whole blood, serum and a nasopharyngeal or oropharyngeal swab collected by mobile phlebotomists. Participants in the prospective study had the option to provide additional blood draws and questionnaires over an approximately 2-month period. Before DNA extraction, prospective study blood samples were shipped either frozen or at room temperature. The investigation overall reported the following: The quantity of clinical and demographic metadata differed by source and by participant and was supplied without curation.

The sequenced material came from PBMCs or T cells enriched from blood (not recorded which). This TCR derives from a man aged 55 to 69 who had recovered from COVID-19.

The DNA sequence follows: TGTGCCAGCAGCCGAAACCCCAGCGGGAGCTCCTACAATGAGCAGTTCTTC. It codes for CASSRNPSGSSYNEQFF. The chain uses TRBV9 and TRBJ2-1; TRBD2 aligns with 8 central bases. Compared with germline, V lacks 4 bases and J lacks 0 bases; bases without a gene match: 9. The CDR1 and CDR2 encoded by the germline V gene are SGDLS and YYNGEE. Including cysteine and phenylalanine, the CDR3 has 17 amino acids. This entry keeps only the CDR3 DNA: 51 bases, framed from base 1.